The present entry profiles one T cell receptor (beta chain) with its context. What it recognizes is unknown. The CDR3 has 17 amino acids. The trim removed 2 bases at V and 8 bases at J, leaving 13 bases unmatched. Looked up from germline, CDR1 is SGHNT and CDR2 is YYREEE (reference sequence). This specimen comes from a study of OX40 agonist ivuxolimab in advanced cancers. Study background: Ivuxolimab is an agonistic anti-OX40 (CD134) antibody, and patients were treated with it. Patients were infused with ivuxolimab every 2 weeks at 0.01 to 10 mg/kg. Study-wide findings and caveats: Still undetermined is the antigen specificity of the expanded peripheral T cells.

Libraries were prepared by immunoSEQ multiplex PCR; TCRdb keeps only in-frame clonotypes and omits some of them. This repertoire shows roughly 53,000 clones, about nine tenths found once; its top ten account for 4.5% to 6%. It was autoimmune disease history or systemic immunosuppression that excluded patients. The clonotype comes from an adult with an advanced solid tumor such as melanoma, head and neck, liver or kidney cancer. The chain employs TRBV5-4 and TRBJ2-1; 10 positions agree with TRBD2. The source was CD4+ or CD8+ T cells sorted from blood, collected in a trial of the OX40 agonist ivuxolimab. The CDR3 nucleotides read TGTGCCAGCAGCTTCCGTTGGGCTAGCGGGGGAGGGGATGAGCAGTTCTTC. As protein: CASSFRWASGGGDEQFF.